This TCR beta chain was recovered during a study of circulating tumor DNA in untreated peripheral T-cell lymphoma. Some clones are missing from TCRdb's copy, which holds only in-frame ones; the method was immunoSEQ multiplex PCR. The sample includes roughly 9,000 clones, over 80% of them seen just once. Details on this clone: Its antigen is not known.

V was cut by 1 base and J by 1 base, with 7 bases left in between. Looked up from germline, CDR1 is MDHEN and CDR2 is SYDVKM. The CDR3 length is 14 residues. Overall study results and limits: In over 60% of patients, tumor-specific clonotypes were identified.

The tumor tissue sample was taken at baseline before any treatment. What was sequenced was tumor tissue. The TCR comes from a human donor with peripheral T-cell lymphoma. The chain couples TRBV28 to TRBJ1-2; D not certain. The CDR3 here is CASSLSGSNYGYTF. For the CDR3, the DNA is TGTGCCAGCAGTTTATCGGGCAGTAACTATGGCTACACCTTC.